The next 21 T cell receptor beta chains were all read from a single sample in a study of T cell repertoires in cytomegalovirus infection. A single record per CDR3 protein comes from TCRdb applying MiXCR to the reads. Of about 500,000 distinct CDR3 sequences listed, 30% to 40% were seen once; the top ten hold roughly a sixth. These TCRs' antigens remain unknown. The material sequenced was cultured PBMCs, taken from culture after CMV antigen stimulation. The receptors here all came from a human donor in good health (CMV status not recorded). Some clones in this sample may be carry-over from other donors' samples.

The gene calls are TRBV6-5 and TRBJ2-5, with D possibly being TRBD2 (6 bases). The CDR3 consists of 11 residues. V lost 5 bases to trimming and J lost 7 bases, with 8 bases between them. Germline loops: CDR1 MNHEY, CDR2 SVGAGI. Here the CDR3 reads CASSSGWTQYF. CDR3 sequence (DNA): TGTGCCAGCAGTAGCGGGTGGACCCAGTACTTC.

There are a few counts of this clonotype. The V and J genes are TRBV7-2 and TRBJ2-5, with D possibly being TRBD2 (7 bases). CDR1 SGHTA and CDR2 FQGNSA come from the germline V gene. This CDR3 comprises 14 residues. The V gene lost 6 bases and the J gene lost 5 bases, with 16 bases spanning the gap. The CDR3 protein is CASRRRGGGETQYF. CDR3 nucleotide sequence: TGTGCCAGCAGGAGGAGGGGGGGGGGGGAGACCCAGTACTTC.

As concerns this clonotype: Sequence at one end of the junction differs from germline and may be a read error. V is TRBV5-4 and J is TRBJ1-1; 8 bases line up with TRBD1. The CDR3 extends over 13 amino acids. Germline V CDR1 and CDR2: SGHNT, YYREEE (reference sequence). This chain's CDR3 is CASSEDRVTGAFF. DNA for the CDR3: TGTGCCAGCAGCGAGGACAGGGTTACTGGAGCTTTCTTT.

The gene calls are TRBV28 and TRBJ1-5; D unclear. This CDR3 has 15 amino acids. The V end lost 6 bases, the J end lost 0 bases, and 12 bases lay between the germline ends. Germline CDR1 MDHEN, CDR2 SYDVKM. CDR3 amino acids: CASSLSFFSNQPQHF. The CDR3 nucleotides read TGTGCCAGCAGCCTATCCTTTTTTAGCAATCAGCCCCAGCATTTT.

The rearrangement links TRBV4-1 to TRBJ1-2, with no clear D. The ends were cut back, 0 bases at V and 5 bases at J, with 13 bases in the middle. This CDR3 has 15 amino acids. Germline assignment: CDR1 MGHRA and CDR2 YSYEKL. CDR3 residues: CASSQDNPTFYGYTF. The CDR3 DNA reads as TGCGCCAGCAGCCAAGATAACCCGACATTTTATGGCTACACCTTC.

This clonotype was detected only a few times. The chain combines TRBV7-8 with TRBJ2-6; perhaps D is TRBD1 or TRBD2 (5 bases each). The ends were cut back, 0 bases at V and 0 bases at J, with 9 bases in the middle. The CDR3 is 17 amino acids. Germline CDR1 and CDR2: SGHVS and FQNEAQ. CDR3 DNA sequence: TGTGCCAGCAGCTTAGCGCGTGGGGGCTCTGGGGCCAACGTCCTGACTTTC. It is translated as CASSLARGGSGANVLTF.

The table lists this clonotype with a few counts. This chain connects TRBV4-1 to TRBJ1-4; D possibly corresponds to TRBD1 (5 bases). Per germline, CDR1 MGHRA and CDR2 YSYEKL. The germline V and J ends were trimmed by 0 bases and 11 bases, with 10 bases remaining between them. This CDR3 spans 13 amino acids. Here the CDR3 reads CASSQDSGWKLFF. The CDR3 coding sequence is TGCGCCAGCAGCCAAGATTCAGGGTGGAAACTGTTTTTT.

In this sample, this clonotype turned up a few times. This sequence joins TRBV5-1 and TRBJ2-3, with D possibly TRBD1 on 6 matching bases. The CDR3 consists of 15 residues. The germline V and J ends were trimmed by 3 bases and 5 bases, with 16 bases remaining between them. Per germline, CDR1 SGHRS and CDR2 YFSETQ. CDR3 amino acids: CASSSVQGSVDTQYF. The CDR3 bases are TGCGCCAGCAGCTCGGTACAGGGATCCGTAGATACGCAGTATTTT.

The sample holds many counts of this clonotype. The CDR3 sequence is CASSSINVGTGELFF. CDR3 DNA: TGTGCCAGCAGTTCTATAAATGTCGGCACCGGGGAGCTGTTTTTT. The chain joins TRBV27 to TRBJ2-2; D not certain. The V gene's germline CDR1 is MNHEY and CDR2 SMNVEV (reference sequence). The V gene lost 4 bases and the J gene lost 4 bases, with 13 bases spanning the gap. The CDR3 loop spans 15 amino acids.

This clonotype was seen ten or more times. The genes are TRBV7-2 and TRBJ1-1, with D hard to call. This CDR3 is built from 13 residues. The V gene lost 5 bases and the J gene lost 0 bases, with 7 bases spanning the gap. Per germline, CDR1 SGHTA and CDR2 FQGNSA. CDR3 coding DNA: TGTGCCAGCAGCCCCTTTCTGAACACTGAAGCTTTCTTT. As protein: CASSPFLNTEAFF. The variable domain in full, with the rest retrieved from reference TRBV7-2 and TRBJ1-1, is GAGVSQSPSNKVTEKGKDVELRCDPISGHTALYWYRQSLGQGLEFLIYFQGNSAPDKSGLPSDRFSAERTGGSVSTLTIQRTQQEDSAVYLCASSPFLNTEAFFGQGTRLTVV.

This clonotype is a singleton in its sample. The rearrangement uses TRBV27 and TRBJ2-1; 9 nucleotides align to TRBD1. V was clipped by 4 bases and J by 9 bases; unmatched bases: 4. Per the germline V gene, CDR1 is MNHEY and CDR2 is SMNVEV (reference sequence). The CDR3 sequence is 13 residues long. The CDR3 reads CASSSQGASEQFF. The DNA for the CDR3 is TGTGCCAGCAGTTCACAGGGGGCGAGTGAGCAGTTCTTC.

This clonotype was recorded at least ten times. The CDR3 DNA is TGTGCCAGCAGCCTCCTCTACCAGGGGGATGAGACCCAGTACTTC. Amino acids: CASSLLYQGDETQYF. V gene TRBV7-8 combines with J gene TRBJ2-5, with 7 bases fitting TRBD1. CDR1 is SGHVS, CDR2 FQNEAQ, per germline. The V gene end was trimmed by 5 bases and the J gene end by 5 bases; junction bases not matched to a gene: 11. CDR3 size: 15 residues.

V gene TRBV10-2 combines with J gene TRBJ1-2; D is unresolved. Germline-derived CDR1 and CDR2 are WSHSY and SAAADI. Trimming pared 2 bases from V and 8 bases from J, leaving 9 bases between. The CDR3 is 12 amino acids. This CDR3 reads CASSETEVGYTF. CDR3 DNA sequence: TGCGCCAGCAGTGAGACGGAGGTCGGCTACACCTTC.

The V and J genes are TRBV19 and TRBJ2-1; the D gene is possibly TRBD1 (5 bases). V was clipped by 3 bases and J by 7 bases, with 10 bases between them. This CDR3 region has 13 residues. CDR1 LNHDA and CDR2 SQIVND come from the germline V gene (reference sequence). CDR3 loop: CASSIQGANEQFF. CDR3 sequence (DNA): TGTGCCAGTAGTATTCAGGGCGCGAATGAGCAGTTCTTC.

This clonotype came up a few times. This chain links TRBV11-2 with TRBJ1-2; 8 bases align to TRBD1. This CDR3 comprises 15 residues. V lost 0 bases to trimming and J lost 7 bases; unmatched junction nucleotides: 7. Germline loops: CDR1 SGHAT, CDR2 FQNNGV. The CDR3 bases are TGTGCCAGCAGCTTAGAATTCGGACAGGGATCTGGCTACACCTTC. It is translated as CASSLEFGQGSGYTF.

The genes are TRBV7-8 and TRBJ1-2, with unresolved D. Germline CDR1 SGHVS, CDR2 FQNEAQ. V shed 0 bases and J shed 2 bases, with 10 bases lying between them. The CDR3 consists of 15 residues. The CDR3 bases are TGTGCCAGCAGCTTAGCGGTGGGCGGAAACTATGGCTACACCTTC. Its translation is CASSLAVGGNYGYTF.

The chain combines TRBV19 with TRBJ2-5; D tentatively fits TRBD1 or TRBD2 (6 bases each). CDR3 length: 15 residues. V was pared by 3 bases and J by 4 bases, with 15 bases between. The germline CDR1 and CDR2 sequences are LNHDA and SQIVND (reference sequence). DNA for the CDR3: TGTGCCAGTAGTATCTTGGGGGGCGCGTCAGAGACCCAGTACTTC. This sequence encodes CASSILGGASETQYF. Full variable domain (rest looked up from reference TRBV19 and TRBJ2-5): DGGITQSPKYLFRKEGQNVTLSCEQNLNHDAMYWYRQDPGQGLRLIYYSQIVNDFQKGDIAEGYSVSREKKESFPLTVTSAQKNPTAFYLCASSILGGASETQYFGPGTRLLVL.

In its sample, this clonotype was seen many times. Compared with germline, one end of the junction differs, possibly owing to a read error. The CDR3: CASSPHSGRGITNTGELFF. CDR3 nucleotide sequence: TGTGCTAGCAGCCCCCATAGCGGGAGGGGGATTACGAACACCGGGGAGCTGTTTTTT. The chain combines TRBV7-6 with TRBJ2-2; 11 nucleotides match TRBD2. CDR1 SGHVS and CDR2 FNYEAQ come from the germline V gene. CDR3 size: 19 residues.

V and J are TRBV7-6 and TRBJ2-5, with TRBD2 matching over 10 bases. The CDR3 consists of 16 residues. With V trimmed by 0 bases and J by 3 bases, 4 bases remained unmatched. The germline CDR1 and CDR2 sequences are SGHVS and FNYEAQ. The CDR3 spells CASSLALLAGEETQYF. DNA of the CDR3: TGTGCCAGCAGCTTAGCGCTCCTAGCGGGAGAAGAGACCCAGTACTTC.

As DNA, the CDR3 is TGTGCCAGCGGACCCTTGGGAGCGGTATACGAGCAGTACTTC. Its translation: CASGPLGAVYEQYF. This chain links TRBV7-8 with TRBJ2-7, with TRBD2 as a possible D gene (5 bases). Germline V gives CDR1 SGHVS, CDR2 FQNEAQ. The germline V and J ends were trimmed by 8 bases and 4 bases, with 18 bases remaining between them. The CDR3 consists of 14 residues. Full variable domain (missing parts from reference TRBV7-8 and TRBJ2-7): GAGVSQSPRYKVAKRGQDVALRCDPISGHVSLFWYQQALGQGPEFLTYFQNEAQLDKSGLPSDRFFAERPEGSVSTLKIQRTQQEDSAVYLCASGPLGAVYEQYFGPGTRLTVT.

In this sample, this clonotype turned up many times. J is TRBJ1-1 and V is TRBV12-3 or TRBV12-4; D ambiguous. The V end was cut by 6 bases, the J end by 4 bases, with 12 bases between. This CDR3 has 13 amino acids. The CDR3 DNA reads as TGTGCCAGCAGCTTTTCAGGCGGCACTGAAGCTTTCTTT. Its protein product is CASSFSGGTEAFF.